This T cell receptor beta chain was recorded in a study of T cell repertoires in cytomegalovirus infection. Study information: Selected CMV epitopes included recently identified HLA-C-restricted ones as well as well-studied HLA-B-restricted ones. Through public TCR beta signatures, both CMV infection and matching HLA type were indicated.

Study results and caveats: In two of eight donors, the top clonotype was HLA-C-restricted CMV-specific. Carriers of CMV and the relevant HLA type were discriminated by public TCR beta frequency.

Each CDR3 protein is one row after TCRdb ran MiXCR on the reads. This sample carries some 200,000 distinct CDR3 sequences, 38% of them seen once, and the ten largest clones take over 45%. Regarding this clonotype: Its specificity is unknown.

The CDR3 covers 16 residues. Germline CDR1 is SGDLS and CDR2 is YYNGEE. Trimming stripped 0 bases from V and 1 base from J, with 14 bases between. The gene calls are TRBV9 and TRBJ2-7; D not resolved. The receptor was isolated from a human donor in good health (CMV status not recorded). Some clones in this sample may be carry-over from other donors' samples. Source: CD8+ T cells from cultured PBMCs, taken from culture after CMV antigen stimulation. This chain's CDR3 is CASSVGFGSGSYEQYF. As DNA, the CDR3 is TGTGCCAGCAGCGTAGGTTTCGGGTCAGGATCCTACGAGCAGTACTTC.